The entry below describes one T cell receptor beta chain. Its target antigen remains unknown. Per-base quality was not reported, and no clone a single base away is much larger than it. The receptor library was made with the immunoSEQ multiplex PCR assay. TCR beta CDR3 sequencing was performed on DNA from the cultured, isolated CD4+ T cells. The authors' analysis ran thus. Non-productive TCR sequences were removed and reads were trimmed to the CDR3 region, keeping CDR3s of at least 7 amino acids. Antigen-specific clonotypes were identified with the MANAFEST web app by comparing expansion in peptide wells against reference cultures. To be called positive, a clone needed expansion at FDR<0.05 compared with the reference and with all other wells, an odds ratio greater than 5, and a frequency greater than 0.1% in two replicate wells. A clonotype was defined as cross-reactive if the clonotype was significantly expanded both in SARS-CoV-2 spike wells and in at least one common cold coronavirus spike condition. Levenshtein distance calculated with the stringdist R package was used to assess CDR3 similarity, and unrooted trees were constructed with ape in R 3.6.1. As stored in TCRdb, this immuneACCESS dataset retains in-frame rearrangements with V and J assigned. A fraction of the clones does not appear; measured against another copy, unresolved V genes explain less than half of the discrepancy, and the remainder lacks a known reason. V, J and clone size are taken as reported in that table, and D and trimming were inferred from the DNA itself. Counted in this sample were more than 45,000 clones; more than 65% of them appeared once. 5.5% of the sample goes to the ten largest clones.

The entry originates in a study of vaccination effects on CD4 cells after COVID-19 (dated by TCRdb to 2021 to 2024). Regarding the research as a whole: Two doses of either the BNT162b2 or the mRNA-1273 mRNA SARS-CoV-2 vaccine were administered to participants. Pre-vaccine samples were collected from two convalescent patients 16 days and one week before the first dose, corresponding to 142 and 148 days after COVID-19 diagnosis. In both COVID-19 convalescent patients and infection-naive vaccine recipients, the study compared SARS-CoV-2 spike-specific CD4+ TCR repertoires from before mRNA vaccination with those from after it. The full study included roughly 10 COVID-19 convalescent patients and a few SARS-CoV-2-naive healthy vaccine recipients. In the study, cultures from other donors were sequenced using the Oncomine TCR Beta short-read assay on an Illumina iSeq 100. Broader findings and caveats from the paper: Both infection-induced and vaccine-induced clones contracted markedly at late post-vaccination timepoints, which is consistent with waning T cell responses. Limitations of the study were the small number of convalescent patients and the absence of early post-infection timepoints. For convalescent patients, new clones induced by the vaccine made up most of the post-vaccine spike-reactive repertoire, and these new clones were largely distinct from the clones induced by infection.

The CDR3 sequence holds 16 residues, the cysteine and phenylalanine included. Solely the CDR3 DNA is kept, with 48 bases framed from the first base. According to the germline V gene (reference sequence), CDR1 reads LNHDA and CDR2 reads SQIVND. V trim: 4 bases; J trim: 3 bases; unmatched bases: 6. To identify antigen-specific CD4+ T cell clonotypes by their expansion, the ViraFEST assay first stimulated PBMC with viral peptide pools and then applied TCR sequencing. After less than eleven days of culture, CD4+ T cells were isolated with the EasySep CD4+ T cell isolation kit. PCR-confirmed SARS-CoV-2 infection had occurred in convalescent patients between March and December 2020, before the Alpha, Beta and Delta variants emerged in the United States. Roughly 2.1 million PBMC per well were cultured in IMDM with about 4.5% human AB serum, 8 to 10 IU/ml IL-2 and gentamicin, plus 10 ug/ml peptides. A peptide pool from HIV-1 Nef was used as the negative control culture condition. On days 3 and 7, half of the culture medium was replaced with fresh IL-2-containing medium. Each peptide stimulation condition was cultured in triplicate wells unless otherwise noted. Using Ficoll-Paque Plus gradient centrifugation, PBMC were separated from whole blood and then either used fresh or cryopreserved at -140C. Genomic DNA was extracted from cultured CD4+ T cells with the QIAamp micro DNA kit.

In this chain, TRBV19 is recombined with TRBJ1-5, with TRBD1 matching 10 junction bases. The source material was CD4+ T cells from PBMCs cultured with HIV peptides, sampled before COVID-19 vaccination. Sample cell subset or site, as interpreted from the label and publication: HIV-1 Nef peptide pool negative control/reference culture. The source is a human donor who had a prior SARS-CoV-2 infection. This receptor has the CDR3 CASSNRQGALNQPQHF. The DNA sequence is TGTGCCAGTAGTAACCGACAGGGGGCGCTCAATCAGCCCCAGCATTTT.